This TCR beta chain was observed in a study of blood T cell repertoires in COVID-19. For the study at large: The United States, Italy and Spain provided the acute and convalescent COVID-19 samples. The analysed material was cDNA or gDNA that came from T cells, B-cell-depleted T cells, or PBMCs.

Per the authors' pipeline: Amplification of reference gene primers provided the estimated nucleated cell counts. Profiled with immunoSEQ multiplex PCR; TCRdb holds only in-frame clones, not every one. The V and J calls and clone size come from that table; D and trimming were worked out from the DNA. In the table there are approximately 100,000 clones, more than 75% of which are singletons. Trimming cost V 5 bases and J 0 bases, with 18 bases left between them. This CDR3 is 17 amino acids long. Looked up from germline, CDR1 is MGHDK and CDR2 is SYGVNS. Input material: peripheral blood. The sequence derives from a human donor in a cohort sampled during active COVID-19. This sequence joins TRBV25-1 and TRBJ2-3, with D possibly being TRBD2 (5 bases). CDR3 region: CASSPPFGGSSTDTQYF. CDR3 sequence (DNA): TGTGCCAGCAGTCCCCCATTTGGAGGCTCTAGCACAGATACGCAGTATTTT. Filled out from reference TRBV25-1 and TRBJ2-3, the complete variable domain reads EADIYQTPRYLVIGTGKKITLECSQTMGHDKMYWYQQDPGMELHLIHYSYGVNSTEKGDLSSESTVSRIRTEHFPLTLESARPSHTSQYLCASSPPFGGSSTDTQYFGPGTRLTVL.